The rows below give T cell receptor beta chains drawn from one sample of a study of radiotherapy plus CTLA-4 blockade in lung cancer. Sequencing used immunoSEQ multiplex PCR; TCRdb keeps in-frame clones, though not all of them. The table records about 45,000 clones, 73% of them present only once. Sequences were derived from peripheral blood, sampled from a patient treated with radiotherapy plus ipilimumab. The receptors derive from a human donor with non-small cell lung cancer who had a complete response to radiotherapy plus ipilimumab. Both conserved end residues are part of each CDR3. D genes are given only for firm matches. The size of a clone is reported for some rows only, either as once, few or many, or as a class for expanded clones.

d_gene: -
v_gene: TRBV5-6
j_gene: TRBJ2-1
abundance: -
CDR3aa: CASSFSGRIYNEQFF
CDR3nt: TGTGCCAGCAGCTTTAGCGGCAGAATCTACAATGAGCAGTTCTTC

d_gene: -
v_gene: TRBV2
j_gene: TRBJ2-7
abundance: -
CDR3aa: CASGEGEAGEQYF
CDR3nt: TGTGCCAGCGGGGAAGGGGAGGCCGGCGAGCAGTACTTC

d_gene: -
v_gene: TRBV5-1
j_gene: TRBJ2-5
abundance: -
CDR3aa: CASSLTPGRQETQYF
CDR3nt: TGCGCCAGCAGCTTGACTCCGGGAAGACAAGAGACCCAGTACTTC

d_gene: TRBD1
v_gene: TRBV6-1
j_gene: TRBJ2-7
abundance: -
CDR3aa: CASSASGTANTKTYEQYF
CDR3nt: TGTGCCAGCAGTGCTTCCGGGACAGCCAATACAAAGACTTACGAGCAGTACTTC

d_gene: -
v_gene: TRBV7-2
j_gene: TRBJ2-3
abundance: -
CDR3aa: CASSRVDTQYF
CDR3nt: TGTGCCAGCAGCCGAGTGGATACGCAGTATTTT

d_gene: -
v_gene: TRBV9
j_gene: TRBJ1-2
abundance: -
CDR3aa: CASRVNPLGRDNYGYTF
CDR3nt: TGTGCCAGCAGGGTTAATCCTCTGGGGAGGGATAACTATGGCTACACCTTC

d_gene: TRBD1
v_gene: TRBV18
j_gene: TRBJ1-6
abundance: -
CDR3aa: CASSPDRGDVSPLHF
CDR3nt: TGTGCCAGCTCACCGGACAGGGGGGACGTTTCACCCCTCCACTTT

d_gene: -
v_gene: TRBV28
j_gene: TRBJ2-7
abundance: -
CDR3aa: CASSLRAYEQYF
CDR3nt: TGTGCCAGCAGTTTAAGAGCCTACGAGCAGTACTTC

d_gene: TRBD1
v_gene: TRBV28
j_gene: TRBJ2-7
abundance: medium-sized
CDR3aa: CASTGTGDDEQYF
CDR3nt: TGTGCCAGCACCGGGACAGGGGACGACGAGCAGTACTTC

d_gene: TRBD1
v_gene: TRBV6-1
j_gene: TRBJ1-2
abundance: -
CDR3aa: CASSARQQGNLYGYTF
CDR3nt: TGTGCCAGCAGTGCCCGCCAACAGGGGAACCTCTATGGCTACACCTTC

d_gene: TRBD1
v_gene: TRBV19
j_gene: TRBJ2-7
abundance: -
CDR3aa: CASSPGTGASYEQYF
CDR3nt: TGTGCCAGTAGTCCAGGAACAGGGGCCAGCTACGAGCAGTACTTC

d_gene: -
v_gene: TRBV27
j_gene: TRBJ2-7
abundance: -
CDR3aa: CASSLKGVAAPYEQYF
CDR3nt: TGTGCCAGCAGTTTAAAGGGGGTGGCAGCCCCCTACGAGCAGTACTTC

d_gene: -
v_gene: TRBV29-1
j_gene: TRBJ2-7
abundance: -
CDR3aa: CSVLKDPSSYEQYF
CDR3nt: TGCAGCGTGTTAAAAGATCCTAGCTCCTACGAGCAGTACTTC

d_gene: TRBD2
v_gene: TRBV9
j_gene: TRBJ2-1
abundance: -
CDR3aa: CASSASGPNEQFF
CDR3nt: TGTGCCAGCAGCGCTAGCGGCCCCAATGAGCAGTTCTTC

d_gene: TRBD1
v_gene: TRBV7-9
j_gene: TRBJ2-7
abundance: few
CDR3aa: CASSLRDRAYEQYF
CDR3nt: TGTGCCAGCAGCCTCCGGGACAGAGCCTACGAGCAGTACTTC

d_gene: TRBD1
v_gene: TRBV7-2
j_gene: TRBJ1-2
abundance: -
CDR3aa: CASSRWGGQGRDGYTF
CDR3nt: TGTGCCAGCAGCCGGTGGGGGGGACAGGGACGGGATGGCTACACCTTC

d_gene: -
v_gene: TRBV30
j_gene: TRBJ1-1
abundance: -
CDR3aa: CARKQGNTEAFF
CDR3nt: TGTGCCAGGAAACAGGGTAACACTGAAGCTTTCTTT

d_gene: -
v_gene: TRBV27
j_gene: TRBJ1-2
abundance: -
CDR3aa: CASSPRGGYGYTF
CDR3nt: TGTGCCAGCAGTCCAAGGGGGGGCTATGGCTACACCTTC

d_gene: TRBD2
v_gene: TRBV7-3
j_gene: TRBJ2-5
abundance: -
CDR3aa: CASSIAGGRGETQYF
CDR3nt: TGTGCCAGCAGCATAGCGGGAGGGCGGGGAGAGACCCAGTACTTC

d_gene: TRBD2
v_gene: TRBV28
j_gene: TRBJ2-6
abundance: few
CDR3aa: CASRPLKGLAGGSSSGANVLTF
CDR3nt: TGTGCCAGCAGGCCCCTTAAGGGACTAGCGGGAGGTTCCAGCTCTGGGGCCAACGTCCTGACTTTC

d_gene: TRBD1
v_gene: TRBV18
j_gene: TRBJ1-4
abundance: -
CDR3aa: CASSLSPTGVNEKLFF
CDR3nt: TGTGCCAGCTCACTTTCTCCGACAGGGGTAAATGAAAAACTGTTTTTT

d_gene: -
v_gene: TRBV9
j_gene: TRBJ2-1
abundance: -
CDR3aa: CASSPRAADYNEQFF
CDR3nt: TGTGCCAGCAGCCCCCGAGCGGCAGACTACAATGAGCAGTTCTTC

d_gene: -
v_gene: TRBV4-3
j_gene: TRBJ2-1
abundance: -
CDR3aa: CASSQERVSYNEQFF
CDR3nt: TGCGCCAGCAGCCAAGAGAGAGTCTCCTACAATGAGCAGTTCTTC

d_gene: -
v_gene: TRBV5-4
j_gene: TRBJ2-7
abundance: -
CDR3aa: CASSLVALQRPYEQYF
CDR3nt: TGTGCCAGCAGCTTGGTTGCTTTACAGAGACCCTACGAGCAGTACTTC

d_gene: -
v_gene: TRBV30
j_gene: TRBJ2-7
abundance: -
CDR3aa: CAWKPSSYEQYF
CDR3nt: TGTGCCTGGAAGCCGAGCTCCTACGAGCAGTACTTC

d_gene: -
v_gene: TRBV20-1
j_gene: TRBJ1-2
abundance: -
CDR3aa: CTGANQAGYTF
CDR3nt: TGCACAGGGGCCAACCAGGCTGGCTACACCTTC

d_gene: TRBD2
v_gene: TRBV28
j_gene: TRBJ2-3
abundance: -
CDR3aa: CASSTRTSGVTDTQYF
CDR3nt: TGTGCCAGCAGTACCCGGACTAGCGGGGTTACAGATACGCAGTATTTT

d_gene: -
v_gene: TRBV7-2
j_gene: TRBJ2-7
abundance: -
CDR3aa: CASSLQGAYEQYF
CDR3nt: TGTGCCAGCAGCTTACAAGGGGCCTATGAGCAGTACTTC

d_gene: TRBD1
v_gene: TRBV28
j_gene: TRBJ2-1
abundance: few
CDR3aa: CASSVRQGTTTNEQFF
CDR3nt: TGTGCCAGCAGTGTCAGACAGGGCACAACCACCAATGAGCAGTTCTTC

d_gene: -
v_gene: TRBV10-1
j_gene: TRBJ2-1
abundance: -
CDR3aa: CASSAIVGEQFF
CDR3nt: TGCGCCAGCAGTGCGATAGTCGGTGAGCAGTTCTTC

d_gene: TRBD1
v_gene: TRBV5-8
j_gene: TRBJ2-7
abundance: -
CDR3aa: CASSSTGSFSWSNEQYF
CDR3nt: TGTGCCAGCAGCTCGACAGGGTCCTTCTCCTGGTCAAACGAGCAGTACTTC

d_gene: -
v_gene: TRBV18
j_gene: TRBJ1-2
abundance: -
CDR3aa: CASSPAENYGYTF
CDR3nt: TGTGCCAGCTCACCAGCGGAAAACTATGGCTACACCTTC

d_gene: -
v_gene: TRBV30
j_gene: TRBJ1-1
abundance: few
CDR3aa: CAWSVNVFLLRDTWRGAEAFF
CDR3nt: TGTGCCTGGAGCGTAAACGTTTTCCTACTCCGGGACACATGGAGAGGGGCTGAAGCTTTCTTT

d_gene: -
v_gene: TRBV4-1
j_gene: TRBJ2-3
abundance: -
CDR3aa: CASSLGSRALYSTDTQYF
CDR3nt: TGCGCCAGCAGCCTCGGCTCCAGGGCTTTATACAGCACAGATACGCAGTATTTT

d_gene: TRBD2
v_gene: TRBV18
j_gene: TRBJ2-1
abundance: few
CDR3aa: CASSPPGTSRYNEQFF
CDR3nt: TGTGCCAGCTCCCCGCCGGGGACTAGCAGATACAATGAGCAGTTCTTC

d_gene: TRBD1
v_gene: TRBV10-3
j_gene: TRBJ1-1
abundance: -
CDR3aa: CAIRGTGNTEAFF
CDR3nt: TGTGCCATCAGGGGGACAGGGAACACTGAAGCTTTCTTT

d_gene: -
v_gene: TRBV2
j_gene: TRBJ1-2
abundance: few
CDR3aa: CASSGQPNYGYTF
CDR3nt: TGTGCCAGCAGCGGACAGCCTAACTATGGCTACACCTTC

d_gene: -
v_gene: TRBV6-5
j_gene: TRBJ2-1
abundance: -
CDR3aa: CASSLGNEQFF
CDR3nt: TGTGCCAGCAGTCTCGGGAATGAGCAGTTCTTC

d_gene: TRBD2
v_gene: TRBV4-1
j_gene: TRBJ2-1
abundance: -
CDR3aa: CASSRIAGGSYNEQFF
CDR3nt: TGCGCCAGCAGCCGCATAGCGGGAGGCTCCTACAATGAGCAGTTCTTC

d_gene: -
v_gene: TRBV19
j_gene: TRBJ2-7
abundance: -
CDR3aa: CASSRGLNYEQYF
CDR3nt: TGTGCCAGTAGTAGGGGACTGAATTACGAGCAGTACTTC

d_gene: -
v_gene: TRBV11-2
j_gene: TRBJ2-2
abundance: -
CDR3aa: CASSFNGDTGELFF
CDR3nt: TGTGCCAGCAGCTTCAACGGGGACACCGGGGAGCTGTTTTTT

d_gene: -
v_gene: TRBV27
j_gene: TRBJ1-3
abundance: few
CDR3aa: CASSLSGTSSGNTIYF
CDR3nt: TGTGCCAGCAGTTTATCCGGGACAAGCTCTGGAAACACCATATATTTT

d_gene: TRBD2
v_gene: TRBV5-4
j_gene: TRBJ2-3
abundance: -
CDR3aa: CASSLGPSGLADTQYF
CDR3nt: TGTGCCAGCAGCTTGGGCCCTAGCGGATTGGCAGATACGCAGTATTTT